Reported below is one T cell receptor (beta chain). The V gene's germline CDR1 is KGHDR and CDR2 SFDVKD. V was clipped by 3 bases and J by 5 bases; unmatched bases: 8. This CDR3 has 17 residues. These data come from a study of blood T cells in healthy people across ages. Next came a second PCR, run for 7 to 11 cycles, which used a sample-barcoded 5' primer along with a J-beta primer mix. Each cDNA molecule was tagged by a template-switch adaptor that had 12 random nucleotides. TCRdb re-derived calls from the 5' RACE reads in MiXCR, one entry per CDR3 protein. Of around 1,900,000 distinct CDR3 sequences detected, 39% appear once; the ten largest clones hold 20% to 25%.

The clonotype comes from a human donor in good health. Sequencing was performed on blood. This chain joins TRBV24-1 and TRBJ2-5; 13 bases align to TRBD2. In nucleotides, the CDR3 is TGTGCCACCAGTGATGCCCGACTAGCGGGGGGCCGGGAGACCCAGTACTTC. Translation: CATSDARLAGGRETQYF.